Below are 10 T cell receptor beta chains sequenced from a single sample in a study of T cell responses to AZD1222 COVID-19 vaccine. Libraries were prepared by immunoSEQ multiplex PCR; TCRdb keeps only in-frame clonotypes and omits some of them. Of about 150,000 clones detected, 85% to 95% appear once; the ten largest clones hold 2.8%. The sample in question was peripheral blood, obtained on day 0 of MenACWY control vaccination. The receptor source for this set is an adult in good health.

This rearrangement joins TRBV7-8 to TRBJ2-7; 10 positions agree with TRBD2. The germline gives CDR1 SGHVS, CDR2 FQNEAQ. Trimming cost V 5 bases and J 2 bases; bases outside gene matches: 6. This CDR3 is 15 amino acids long. CDR3: CASSRTSGTPYEQYF. In nucleotides, the CDR3 is TGTGCCAGCAGCCGAACTAGCGGGACTCCCTACGAGCAGTACTTC. The full variable domain, rest sourced from reference TRBV7-8 and TRBJ2-7, is GAGVSQSPRYKVAKRGQDVALRCDPISGHVSLFWYQQALGQGPEFLTYFQNEAQLDKSGLPSDRFFAERPEGSVSTLKIQRTQQEDSAVYLCASSRTSGTPYEQYFGPGTRLTVT.

J is TRBJ1-1 and V is TRBV6-5, with D possibly TRBD1 on 6 matching bases. The CDR3 is 15 residues long. Germline V gene lookup returns CDR1 MNHEY and CDR2 SVGAGI. V was shortened by 5 bases and J by 3 bases, with 16 bases between the two germline ends. The CDR3 reads CASSTQQGGYTEAFF. CDR3 DNA sequence: TGTGCCAGCAGTACCCAACAGGGAGGGTACACTGAAGCTTTCTTT.

V is TRBV2 and J is TRBJ1-4; D is perhaps TRBD1 (5 bases). CDR3 length: 12 residues. Trimming removed 6 bases at V and 6 bases at J, with 8 bases between. Looked up from germline, CDR1 is SNHLY and CDR2 is FYNNEI. CDR3 DNA sequence: TGTGCCAGCAGCAGGGAAGATGAAAAACTGTTTTTT. Encoded protein: CASSREDEKLFF. The full variable domain, its missing parts supplied by reference TRBV2 and TRBJ1-4, is EPEVTQTPSHQVTQMGQEVILRCVPISNHLYFYWYRQILGQKVEFLVSFYNNEISEKSEIFDDQFSVERPDGSNFTLKIRSTKLEDSAMYFCASSREDEKLFFGSGTQLSVL.

As to this clone: This same CDR3 is encoded by further DNA sequences in the sample. CDR3 loop: CASSLQGYGYTF. In DNA, the CDR3 is TGTGCCAGCAGCTTACAGGGTTATGGCTACACCTTC. V usage is TRBV7-9 and J usage is TRBJ1-2; tentative D call: TRBD1 (5 bases). V was pared by 2 bases and J by 5 bases, with 6 bases between. Germline V CDR1 and CDR2: SEHNR, FQNEAQ (reference sequence). The CDR3 loop spans 12 amino acids.

This sequence joins TRBV6-1 and TRBJ2-7; tentatively, D is TRBD2 (5 bases). CDR1 and CDR2 from the germline V gene are MNHNS and SASEGT. CDR3 size: 12 residues. Trimming removed 3 bases from V and 3 bases from J, with 6 bases in between. This CDR3 reads CASSESGYEQYF. The CDR3 coding sequence is TGTGCCAGCAGTGAGAGCGGCTACGAGCAGTACTTC.

This chain connects TRBV28 to TRBJ1-3; D uncertain. CDR3 length equals 14 residues. Trimming removed 7 bases at V and 1 base at J, with 11 bases between. The germline V gene encodes CDR1 MDHEN and CDR2 SYDVKM. The CDR3 region has the DNA TGTGCCAGCAATAGGTGGGGATCTGGAAACACCATATATTTT. Protein: CASNRWGSGNTIYF.

This clone occurred a few times. J is TRBJ1-6 and V is TRBV9, with TRBD1 identical over 9 bases. This CDR3 has 14 residues. The trim removed 5 bases at V and 10 bases at J, leaving 7 bases unmatched. The germline gives CDR1 SGDLS, CDR2 YYNGEE. DNA for the CDR3: TGTGCCAGCAGTCGACAGGGGGTAAGGTCACCCCTCCACTTT. Protein product: CASSRQGVRSPLHF.

The rearrangement uses TRBV29-1 and TRBJ1-2, with 9 bases that match TRBD1. Trimming at V came to 6 bases and at J to 8 bases, leaving 13 bases not matched to a gene. The CDR3 spans 14 residues. CDR1 and CDR2 (germline): SQVTM, ANQGSEA. Here the CDR3 reads CSVGIGQGQGGYTF. CDR3 nucleotides: TGCAGCGTGGGGATAGGACAGGGGCAGGGAGGCTACACCTTC.

This chain joins TRBV19 and TRBJ2-7, with 10 bases aligning to TRBD2. The CDR3 has 18 residues. Germline-derived CDR1 and CDR2 are LNHDA and SQIVND (reference sequence). The trim removed 1 base at V and 4 bases at J, leaving 13 bases unmatched. CDR3 in amino acids: CASSIGRRLAGAKYEQYF. The CDR3 DNA is TGTGCCAGTAGTATAGGTCGTAGGCTAGCGGGAGCAAAATACGAGCAGTACTTC.

The V gene is TRBV10-1, the J gene TRBJ1-2, with 9 bases that match TRBD1. This CDR3 has 13 amino acids. The germline CDR1 and CDR2 sequences are WNHNN and SYGVQD (reference sequence). V lost 6 bases, J lost 2 bases, and 1 base stayed unmatched. CDR3 in DNA: TGCGCCAGCAGACAGGGGGCCAACTATGGCTACACCTTC. Amino acids: CASRQGANYGYTF.